The source of this T cell receptor (beta chain) is a study of blood T cell repertoires in COVID-19. The germline CDR1 and CDR2 sequences are LGHNA and YNFKEQ. J lost 8 bases, V lost 0 bases, and 3 bases had no gene match. This CDR3 spans 15 amino acids. Authors' processing steps: Scientists estimated how many nucleated cells there were by amplifying reference gene primers. Using immunoSEQ multiplex PCR, the repertoire was profiled, and TCRdb retains in-frame clones only, with some absent. V, J and clone size derive from that table, while D and trimming were established from the DNA sequence. The table includes roughly 90,000 clones, 80% to 85% detected once. This clone was picked up a small number of times.

The TCR comes from a woman over 75 with active or convalescent COVID-19. This sequence joins TRBV4-2 and TRBJ1-6; 8 positions match TRBD1. Material for sequencing was peripheral blood. CDR3 loop: CASSQDQGAYSPLHF. The DNA of the CDR3 is TGTGCCAGCAGCCAAGATCAGGGGGCCTATTCACCCCTCCACTTT.